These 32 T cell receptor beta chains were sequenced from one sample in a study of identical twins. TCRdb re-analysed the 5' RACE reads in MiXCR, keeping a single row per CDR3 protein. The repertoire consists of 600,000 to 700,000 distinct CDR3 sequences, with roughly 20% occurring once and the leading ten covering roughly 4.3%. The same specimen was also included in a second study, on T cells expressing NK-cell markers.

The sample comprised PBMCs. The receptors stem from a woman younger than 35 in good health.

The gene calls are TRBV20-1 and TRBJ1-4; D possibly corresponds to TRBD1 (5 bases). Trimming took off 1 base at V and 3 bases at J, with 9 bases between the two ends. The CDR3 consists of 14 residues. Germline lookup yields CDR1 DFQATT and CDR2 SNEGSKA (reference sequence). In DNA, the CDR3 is TGCAGTGCTAGAGCGGGGACGGCTAATGAAAAACTGTTTTTT. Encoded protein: CSARAGTANEKLFF.

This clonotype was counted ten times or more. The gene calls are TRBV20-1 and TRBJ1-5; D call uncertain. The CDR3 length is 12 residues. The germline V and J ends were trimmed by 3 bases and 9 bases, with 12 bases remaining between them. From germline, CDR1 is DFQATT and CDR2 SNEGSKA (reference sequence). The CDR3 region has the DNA TGCAGTGCTAGGACTGCTAATTTGCCCCAGCATTTT. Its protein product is CSARTANLPQHF.

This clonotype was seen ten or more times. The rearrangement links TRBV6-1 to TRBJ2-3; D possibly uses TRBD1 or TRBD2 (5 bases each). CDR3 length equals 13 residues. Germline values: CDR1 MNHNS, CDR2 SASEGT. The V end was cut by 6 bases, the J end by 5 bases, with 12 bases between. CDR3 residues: CASSGRDGDTQYF. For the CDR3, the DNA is TGTGCCAGCAGCGGACGGGACGGAGATACGCAGTATTTT.

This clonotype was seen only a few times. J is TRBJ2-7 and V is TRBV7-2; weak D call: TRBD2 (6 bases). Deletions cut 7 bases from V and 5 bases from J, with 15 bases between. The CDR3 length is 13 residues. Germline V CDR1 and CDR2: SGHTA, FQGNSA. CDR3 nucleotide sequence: TGTGCCAGCACCCATCGGGCGGGGCACGAGCAGTACTTC. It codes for CASTHRAGHEQYF.

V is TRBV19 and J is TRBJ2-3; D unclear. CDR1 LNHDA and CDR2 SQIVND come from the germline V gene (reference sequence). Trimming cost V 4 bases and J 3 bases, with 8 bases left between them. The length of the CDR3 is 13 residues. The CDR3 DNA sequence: TGTGCCAGTAGTAACGCCGAGACAGATACGCAGTATTTT. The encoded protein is CASSNAETDTQYF.

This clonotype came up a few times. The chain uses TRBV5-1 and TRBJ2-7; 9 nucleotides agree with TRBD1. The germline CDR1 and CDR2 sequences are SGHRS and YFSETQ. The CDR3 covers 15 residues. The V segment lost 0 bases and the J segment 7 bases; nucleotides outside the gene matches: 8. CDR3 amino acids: CASSLGPGQGFEQYF. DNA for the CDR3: TGCGCCAGCAGCTTGGGCCCGGGACAGGGTTTTGAGCAGTACTTC.

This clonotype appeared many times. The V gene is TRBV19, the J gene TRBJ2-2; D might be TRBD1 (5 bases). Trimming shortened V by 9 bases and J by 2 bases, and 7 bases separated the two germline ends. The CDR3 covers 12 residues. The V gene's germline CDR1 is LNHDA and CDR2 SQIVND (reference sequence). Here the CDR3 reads CASRVNTGELFF. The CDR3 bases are TGTGCCAGCAGGGTTAACACCGGGGAGCTGTTTTTT.

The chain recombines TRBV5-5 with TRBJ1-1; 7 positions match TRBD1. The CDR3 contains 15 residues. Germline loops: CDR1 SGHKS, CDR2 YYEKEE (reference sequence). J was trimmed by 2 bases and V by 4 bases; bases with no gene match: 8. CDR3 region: CASSDTRGLNTEAFF. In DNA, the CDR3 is TGTGCCAGCAGCGATACCAGGGGGTTAAACACTGAAGCTTTCTTT. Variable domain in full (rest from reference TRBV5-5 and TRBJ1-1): DAGVTQSPTHLIKTRGQQVTLRCSPISGHKSVSWYQQVLGQGPQFIFQYYEKEERGRGNFPDRFSARQFPNYSSELNVNALLLGDSALYLCASSDTRGLNTEAFFGQGTRLTVV.

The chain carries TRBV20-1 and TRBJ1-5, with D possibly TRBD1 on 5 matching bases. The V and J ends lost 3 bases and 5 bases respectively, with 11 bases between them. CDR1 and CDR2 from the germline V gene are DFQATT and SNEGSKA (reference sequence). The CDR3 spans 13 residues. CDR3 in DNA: TGCAGTGCTAGCCGGGACGTATATCAGCCCCAGCATTTT. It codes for CSASRDVYQPQHF.

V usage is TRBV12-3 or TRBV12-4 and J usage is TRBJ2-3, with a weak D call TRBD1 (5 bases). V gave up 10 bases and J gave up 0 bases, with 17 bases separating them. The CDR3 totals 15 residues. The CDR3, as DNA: TGTGCCACCTCACCACAGGATCAAAGCACAGATACGCAGTATTTT. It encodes CATSPQDQSTDTQYF.

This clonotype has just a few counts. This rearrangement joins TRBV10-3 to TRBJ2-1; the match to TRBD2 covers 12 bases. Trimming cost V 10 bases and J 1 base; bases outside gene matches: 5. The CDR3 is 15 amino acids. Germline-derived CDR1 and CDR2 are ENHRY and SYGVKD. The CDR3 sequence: CATQLAGGSYNEQFF. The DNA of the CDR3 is TGTGCCACGCAACTAGCGGGGGGTTCCTACAATGAGCAGTTCTTC.

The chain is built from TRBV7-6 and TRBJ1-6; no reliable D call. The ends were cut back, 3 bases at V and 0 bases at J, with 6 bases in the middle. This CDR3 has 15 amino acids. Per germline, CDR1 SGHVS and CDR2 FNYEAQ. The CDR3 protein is CASSLTSSYNSPLHF. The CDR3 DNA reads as TGTGCCAGCAGCTTGACGAGCTCCTATAATTCACCCCTCCACTTT.

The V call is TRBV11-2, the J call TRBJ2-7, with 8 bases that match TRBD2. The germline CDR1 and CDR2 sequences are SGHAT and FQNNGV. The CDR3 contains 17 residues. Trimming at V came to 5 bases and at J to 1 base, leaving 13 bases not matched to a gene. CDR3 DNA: TGTGCCAGCAGCCCCACCCCTGCGGGGGGCCTATCCTACGAGCAGTACTTC. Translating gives CASSPTPAGGLSYEQYF.

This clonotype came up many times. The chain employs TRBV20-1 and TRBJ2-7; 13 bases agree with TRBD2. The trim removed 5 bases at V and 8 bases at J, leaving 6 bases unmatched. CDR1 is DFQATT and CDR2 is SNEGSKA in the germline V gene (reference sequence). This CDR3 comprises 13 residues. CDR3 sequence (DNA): TGCAGTGCTCATCGGACTAGCGGGAGTCAGCAGTACTTC. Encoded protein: CSAHRTSGSQQYF.

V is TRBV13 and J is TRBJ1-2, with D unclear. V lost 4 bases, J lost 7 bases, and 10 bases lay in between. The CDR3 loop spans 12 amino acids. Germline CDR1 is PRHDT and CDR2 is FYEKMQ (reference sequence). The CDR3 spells CASSWFPGGYTF. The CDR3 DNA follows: TGTGCCAGCAGCTGGTTCCCCGGTGGCTACACCTTC.

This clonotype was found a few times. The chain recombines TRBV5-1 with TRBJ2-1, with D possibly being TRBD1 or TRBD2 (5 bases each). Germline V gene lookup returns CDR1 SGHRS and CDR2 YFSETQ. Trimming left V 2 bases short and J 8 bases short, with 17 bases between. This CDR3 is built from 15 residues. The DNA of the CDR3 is TGCGCCAGCAGCTTACTAGGGGTTGGGTCTGATGAGCAGTTCTTC. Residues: CASSLLGVGSDEQFF.

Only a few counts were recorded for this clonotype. CDR3 loop: CSARKGGRSQETQYF. The CDR3 region has the DNA TGCAGTGCTAGAAAAGGGGGACGGAGCCAAGAGACCCAGTACTTC. The gene calls are TRBV20-1 and TRBJ2-5; D is possibly TRBD1 (6 bases). This CDR3 has 15 residues. Germline V gene lookup returns CDR1 DFQATT and CDR2 SNEGSKA (reference sequence). The V end lost 2 bases, the J end lost 1 base, and 14 bases lay between the germline ends.

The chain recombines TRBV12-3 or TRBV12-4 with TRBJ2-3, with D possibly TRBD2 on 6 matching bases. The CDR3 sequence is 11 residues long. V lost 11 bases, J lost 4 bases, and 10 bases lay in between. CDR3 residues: CALGRSDTQYF. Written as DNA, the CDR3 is TGTGCCCTAGGGAGGTCAGATACGCAGTATTTT.

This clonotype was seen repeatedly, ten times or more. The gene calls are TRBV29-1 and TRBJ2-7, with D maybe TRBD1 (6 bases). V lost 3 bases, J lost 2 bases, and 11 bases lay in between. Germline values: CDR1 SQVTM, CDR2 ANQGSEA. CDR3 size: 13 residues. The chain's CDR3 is CSVEEDRPYEQYF. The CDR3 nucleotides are TGCAGCGTTGAGGAGGACAGACCCTACGAGCAGTACTTC.

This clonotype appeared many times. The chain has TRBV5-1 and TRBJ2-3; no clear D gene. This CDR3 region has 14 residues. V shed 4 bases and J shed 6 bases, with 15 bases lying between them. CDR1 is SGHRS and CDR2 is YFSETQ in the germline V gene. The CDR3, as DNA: TGCGCCAGCAGCAGAATCCAAGAAGGGGATACGCAGTATTTT. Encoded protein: CASSRIQEGDTQYF.

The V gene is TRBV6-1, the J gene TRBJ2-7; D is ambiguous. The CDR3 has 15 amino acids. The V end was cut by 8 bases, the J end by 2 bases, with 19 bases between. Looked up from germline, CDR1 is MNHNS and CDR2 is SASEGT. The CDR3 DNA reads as TGTGCCAGCGCCCTGAGCCAGACTGACGCCTACGAGCAGTACTTC. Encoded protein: CASALSQTDAYEQYF.

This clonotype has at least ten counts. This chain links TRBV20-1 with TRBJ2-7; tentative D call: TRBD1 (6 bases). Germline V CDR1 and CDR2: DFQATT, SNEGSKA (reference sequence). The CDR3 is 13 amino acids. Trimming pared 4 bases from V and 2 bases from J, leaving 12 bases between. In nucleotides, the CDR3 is TGCAGTGCTATGAGGACAGCCGCCTACGAGCAGTACTTC. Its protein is CSAMRTAAYEQYF.

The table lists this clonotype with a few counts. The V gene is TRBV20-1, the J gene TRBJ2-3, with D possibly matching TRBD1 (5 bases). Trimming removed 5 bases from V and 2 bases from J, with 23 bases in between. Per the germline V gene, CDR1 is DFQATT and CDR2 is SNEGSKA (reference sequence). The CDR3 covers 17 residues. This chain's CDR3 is CSASNIPTELLTDTQYF. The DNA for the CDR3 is TGCAGTGCTTCTAATATACCGACAGAATTACTCACAGATACGCAGTATTTT.

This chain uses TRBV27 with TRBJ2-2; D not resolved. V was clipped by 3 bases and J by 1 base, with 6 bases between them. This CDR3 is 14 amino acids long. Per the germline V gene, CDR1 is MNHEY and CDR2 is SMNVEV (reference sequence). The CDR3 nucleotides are TGTGCCAGCAGTTTGGTGGTGAACACCGGGGAGCTGTTTTTT. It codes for CASSLVVNTGELFF.

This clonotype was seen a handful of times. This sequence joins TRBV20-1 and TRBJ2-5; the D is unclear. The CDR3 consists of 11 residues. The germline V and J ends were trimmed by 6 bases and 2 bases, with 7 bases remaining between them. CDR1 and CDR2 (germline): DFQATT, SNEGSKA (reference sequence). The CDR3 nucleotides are TGCAGTGCGGAATTACAAGAGACCCAGTACTTC. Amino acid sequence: CSAELQETQYF.

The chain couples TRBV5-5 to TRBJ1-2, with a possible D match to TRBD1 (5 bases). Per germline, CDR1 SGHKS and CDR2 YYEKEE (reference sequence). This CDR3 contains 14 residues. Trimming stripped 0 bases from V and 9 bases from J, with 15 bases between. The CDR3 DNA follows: TGTGCCAGCAGCTTGGGCCGTGGGGGTCGGCGCTACACCTTC. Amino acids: CASSLGRGGRRYTF.

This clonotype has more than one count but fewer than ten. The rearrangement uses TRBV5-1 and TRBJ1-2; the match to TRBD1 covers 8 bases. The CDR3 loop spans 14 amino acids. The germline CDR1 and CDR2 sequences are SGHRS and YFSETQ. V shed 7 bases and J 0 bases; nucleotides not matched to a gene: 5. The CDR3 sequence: CASGGDRTNYGYTF. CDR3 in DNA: TGCGCCAGCGGGGGGGACAGGACTAACTATGGCTACACCTTC.

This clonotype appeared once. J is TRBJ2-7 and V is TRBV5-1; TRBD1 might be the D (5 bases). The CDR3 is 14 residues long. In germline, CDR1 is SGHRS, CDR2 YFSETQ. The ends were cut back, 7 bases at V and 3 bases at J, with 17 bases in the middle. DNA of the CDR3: TGCGCCAGCGGGCAGGGATTGTCGGACTACGAGCAGTACTTC. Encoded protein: CASGQGLSDYEQYF. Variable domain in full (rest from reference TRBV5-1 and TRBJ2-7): KAGVTQTPRYLIKTRGQQVTLSCSPISGHRSVSWYQQTPGQGLQFLFEYFSETQRNKGNFPGRFSGRQFSNSRSEMNVSTLELGDSALYLCASGQGLSDYEQYFGPGTRLTVT.

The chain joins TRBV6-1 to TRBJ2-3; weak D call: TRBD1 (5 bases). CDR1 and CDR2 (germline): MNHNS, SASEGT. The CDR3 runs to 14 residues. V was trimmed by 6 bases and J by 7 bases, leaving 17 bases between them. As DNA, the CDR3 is TGTGCCAGCAGGGACACCAGCATAGCCTATACGCAGTATTTT. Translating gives CASRDTSIAYTQYF.

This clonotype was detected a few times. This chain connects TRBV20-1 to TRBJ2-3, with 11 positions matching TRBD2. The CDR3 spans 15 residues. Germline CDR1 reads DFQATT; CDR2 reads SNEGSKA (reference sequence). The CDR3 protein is CSTGLAATPGGTQYF. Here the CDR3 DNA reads TGCAGCACGGGACTAGCGGCAACCCCGGGGGGTACGCAGTATTTT.

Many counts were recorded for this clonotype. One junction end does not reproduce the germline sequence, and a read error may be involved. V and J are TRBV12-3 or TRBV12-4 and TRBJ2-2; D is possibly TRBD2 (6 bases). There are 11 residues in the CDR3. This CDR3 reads CASRESGELFF. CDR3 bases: TGCGCCAGCCGGGAGTCCGGGGAGCTGTTTTTT.

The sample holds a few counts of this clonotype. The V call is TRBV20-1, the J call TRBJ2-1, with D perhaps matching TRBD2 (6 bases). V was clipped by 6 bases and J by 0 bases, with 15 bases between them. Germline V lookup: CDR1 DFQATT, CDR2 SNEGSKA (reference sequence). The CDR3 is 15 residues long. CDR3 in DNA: TGCAGTGCCAGACGGGCGGGGAGCTCCTACAATGAGCAGTTCTTC. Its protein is CSARRAGSSYNEQFF.